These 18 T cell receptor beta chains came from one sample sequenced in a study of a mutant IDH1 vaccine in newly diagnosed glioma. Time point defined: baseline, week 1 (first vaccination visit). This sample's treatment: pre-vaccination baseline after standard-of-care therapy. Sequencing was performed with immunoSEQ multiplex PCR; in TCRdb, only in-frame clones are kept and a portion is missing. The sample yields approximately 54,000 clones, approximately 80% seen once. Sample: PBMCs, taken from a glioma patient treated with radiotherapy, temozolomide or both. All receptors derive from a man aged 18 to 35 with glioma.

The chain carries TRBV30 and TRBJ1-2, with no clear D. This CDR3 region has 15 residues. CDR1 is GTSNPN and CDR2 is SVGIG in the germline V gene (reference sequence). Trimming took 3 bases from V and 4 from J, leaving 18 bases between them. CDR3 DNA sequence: TGTGCCTGGAGACGACTCGCCAGGAACCTCTATGGCTACACCTTC. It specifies CAWRRLARNLYGYTF.

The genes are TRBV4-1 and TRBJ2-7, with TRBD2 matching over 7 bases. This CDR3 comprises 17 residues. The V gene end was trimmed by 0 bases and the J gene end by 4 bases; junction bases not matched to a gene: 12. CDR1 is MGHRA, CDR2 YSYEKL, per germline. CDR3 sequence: CASSQEAETSKWYEQYF. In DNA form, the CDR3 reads TGCGCCAGCAGCCAAGAGGCAGAGACTAGCAAATGGTACGAGCAGTACTTC.

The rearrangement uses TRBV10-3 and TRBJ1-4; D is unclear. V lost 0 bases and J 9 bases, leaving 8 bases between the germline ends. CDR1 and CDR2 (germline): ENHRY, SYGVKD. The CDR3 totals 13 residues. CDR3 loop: CAISESEVQKLFF. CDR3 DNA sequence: TGTGCCATCAGTGAGTCCGAGGTCCAAAAACTGTTTTTT.

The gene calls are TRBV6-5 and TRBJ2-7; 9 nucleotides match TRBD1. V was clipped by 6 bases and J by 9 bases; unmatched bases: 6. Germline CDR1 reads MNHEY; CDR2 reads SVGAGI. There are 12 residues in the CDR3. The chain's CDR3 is CASSQGQGGQYF. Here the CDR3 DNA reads TGTGCCAGCAGCCAGGGACAGGGCGGGCAGTACTTC.

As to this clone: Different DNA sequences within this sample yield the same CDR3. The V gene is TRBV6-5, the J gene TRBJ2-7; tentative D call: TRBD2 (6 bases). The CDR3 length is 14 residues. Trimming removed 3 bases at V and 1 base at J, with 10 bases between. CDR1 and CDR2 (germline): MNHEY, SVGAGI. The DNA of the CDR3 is TGTGCCAGCAGTTATACCGGGACTTCCTACGAGCAGTACTTC. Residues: CASSYTGTSYEQYF.

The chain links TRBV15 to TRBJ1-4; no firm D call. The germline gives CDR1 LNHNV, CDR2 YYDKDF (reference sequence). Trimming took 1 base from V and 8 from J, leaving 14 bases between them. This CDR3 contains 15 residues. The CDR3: CATSRGGGLEEKLFF. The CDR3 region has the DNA TGTGCCACCAGCAGAGGAGGTGGGCTCGAGGAAAAACTGTTTTTT.

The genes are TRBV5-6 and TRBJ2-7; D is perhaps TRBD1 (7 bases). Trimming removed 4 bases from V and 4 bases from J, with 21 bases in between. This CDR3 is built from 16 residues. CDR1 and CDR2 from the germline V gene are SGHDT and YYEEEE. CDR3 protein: CASSPRIQTGRYEQYF. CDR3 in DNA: TGTGCCAGCAGCCCCCGAATACAGACAGGGAGGTACGAGCAGTACTTC.

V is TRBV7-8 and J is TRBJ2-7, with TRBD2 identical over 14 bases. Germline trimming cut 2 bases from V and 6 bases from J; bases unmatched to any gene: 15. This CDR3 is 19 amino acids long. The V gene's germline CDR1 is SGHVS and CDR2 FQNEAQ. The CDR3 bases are TGTGCCAGCAGCTTAAGTCGGGTACCAGCTGGACTAGCGGGAGGCGAGCAGTACTTC. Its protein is CASSLSRVPAGLAGGEQYF.

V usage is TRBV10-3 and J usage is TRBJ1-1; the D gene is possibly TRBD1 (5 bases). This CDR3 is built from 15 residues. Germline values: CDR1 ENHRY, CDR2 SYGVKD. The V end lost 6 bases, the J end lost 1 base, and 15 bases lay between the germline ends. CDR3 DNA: TGTGCCATCAGGGGGACTGCCCGAGGGAACACTGAAGCTTTCTTT. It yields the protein CAIRGTARGNTEAFF.

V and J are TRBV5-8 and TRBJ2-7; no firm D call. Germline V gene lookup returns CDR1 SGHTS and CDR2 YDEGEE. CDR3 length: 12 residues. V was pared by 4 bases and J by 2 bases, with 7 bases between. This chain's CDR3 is CASSPNTYEQYF. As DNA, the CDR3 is TGTGCCAGCAGCCCCAACACCTACGAGCAGTACTTC.

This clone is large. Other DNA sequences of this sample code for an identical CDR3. CDR3 sequence (DNA): TGTGCCACCAGCAGAGATAGAAGCAGCCTTAGCACAGATACGCAGTATTTT. This translates into CATSRDRSSLSTDTQYF. The genes are TRBV15 and TRBJ2-3; D is uncertain. There are 17 residues in the CDR3. The germline V and J ends were trimmed by 0 bases and 0 bases, with 13 bases remaining between them. CDR1 is LNHNV and CDR2 is YYDKDF in the germline V gene (reference sequence).

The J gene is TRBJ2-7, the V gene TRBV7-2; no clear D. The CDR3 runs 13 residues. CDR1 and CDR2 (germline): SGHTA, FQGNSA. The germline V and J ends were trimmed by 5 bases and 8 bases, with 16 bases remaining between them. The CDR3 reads CASSLGLVYQQYF. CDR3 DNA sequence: TGTGCCAGCAGCCTGGGGTTAGTCTATCAGCAGTACTTC.

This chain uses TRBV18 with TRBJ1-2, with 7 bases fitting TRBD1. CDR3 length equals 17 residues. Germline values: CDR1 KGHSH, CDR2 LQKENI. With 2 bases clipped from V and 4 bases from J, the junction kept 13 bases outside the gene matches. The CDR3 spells CASSPLGPGTESYGYTF. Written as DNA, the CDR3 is TGTGCCAGCTCACCATTAGGTCCCGGGACAGAATCCTATGGCTACACCTTC.

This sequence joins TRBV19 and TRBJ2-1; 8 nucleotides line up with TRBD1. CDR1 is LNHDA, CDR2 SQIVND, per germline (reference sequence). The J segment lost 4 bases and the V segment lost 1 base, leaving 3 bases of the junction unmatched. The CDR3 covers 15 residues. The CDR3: CASSIAGGRYNEQFF. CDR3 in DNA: TGTGCCAGTAGTATAGCAGGGGGCAGATACAATGAGCAGTTCTTC. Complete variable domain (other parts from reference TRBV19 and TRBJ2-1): DGGITQSPKYLFRKEGQNVTLSCEQNLNHDAMYWYRQDPGQGLRLIYYSQIVNDFQKGDIAEGYSVSREKKESFPLTVTSAQKNPTAFYLCASSIAGGRYNEQFFGPGTRLTVL.

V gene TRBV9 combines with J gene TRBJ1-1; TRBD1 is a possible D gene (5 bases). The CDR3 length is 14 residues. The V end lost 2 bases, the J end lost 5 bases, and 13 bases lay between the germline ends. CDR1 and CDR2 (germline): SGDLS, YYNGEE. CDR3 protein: CASSVGPLRTEAFF. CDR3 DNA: TGTGCCAGCAGCGTGGGGCCGTTACGGACTGAAGCTTTCTTT.

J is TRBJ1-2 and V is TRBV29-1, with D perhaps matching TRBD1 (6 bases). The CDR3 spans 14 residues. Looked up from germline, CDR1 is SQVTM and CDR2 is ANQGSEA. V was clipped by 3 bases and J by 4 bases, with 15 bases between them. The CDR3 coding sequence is TGCAGCGTTGATCTGGGGGCGCGAGTCTATGGCTACACCTTC. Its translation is CSVDLGARVYGYTF.

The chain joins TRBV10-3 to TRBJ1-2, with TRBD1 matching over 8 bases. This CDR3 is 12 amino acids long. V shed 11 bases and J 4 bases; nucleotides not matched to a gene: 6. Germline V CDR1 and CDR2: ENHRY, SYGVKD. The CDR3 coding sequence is TGTGCCGTACAGGGGGTAAGCTATGGCTACACCTTC. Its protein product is CAVQGVSYGYTF.

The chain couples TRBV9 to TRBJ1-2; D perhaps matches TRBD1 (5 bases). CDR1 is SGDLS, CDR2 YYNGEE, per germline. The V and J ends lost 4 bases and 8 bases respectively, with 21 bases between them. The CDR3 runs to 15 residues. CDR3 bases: TGTGCCAGCAGCCCCGTGGGGCCCCTCGATGGGGGCTACACCTTC. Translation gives CASSPVGPLDGGYTF.